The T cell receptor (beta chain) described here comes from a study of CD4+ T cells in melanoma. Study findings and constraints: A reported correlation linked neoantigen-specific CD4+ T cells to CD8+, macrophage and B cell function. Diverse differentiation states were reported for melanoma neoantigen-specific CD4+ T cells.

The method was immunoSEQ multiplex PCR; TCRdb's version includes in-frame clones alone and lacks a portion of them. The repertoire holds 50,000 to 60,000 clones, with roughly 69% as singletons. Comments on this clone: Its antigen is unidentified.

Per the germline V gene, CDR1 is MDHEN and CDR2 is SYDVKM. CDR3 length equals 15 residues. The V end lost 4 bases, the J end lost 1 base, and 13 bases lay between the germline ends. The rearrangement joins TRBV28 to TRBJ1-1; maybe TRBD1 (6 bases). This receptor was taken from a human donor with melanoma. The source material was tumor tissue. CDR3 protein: CASSSTTRGNTEAFF. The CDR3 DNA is TGTGCCAGCAGTTCCACAACCAGGGGGAACACTGAAGCTTTCTTT. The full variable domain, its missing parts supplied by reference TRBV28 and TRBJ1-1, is DVKVTQSSRYLVKRTGEKVFLECVQDMDHENMFWYRQDPGLGLRLIYFSYDVKMKEKGDIPEGYSVSREKKERFSLILESASTNQTSMYLCASSSTTRGNTEAFFGQGTRLTVV.